The 6 T cell receptor beta chains given below trace back to one sample, sequenced in a study of blood T cell repertoires in COVID-19. Assay used: immunoSEQ multiplex PCR; TCRdb lists only in-frame clones, some missing. This table has about 190,000 clones, around 87% appearing once. The sequenced sample was PBMCs or T cells enriched from blood (not recorded which). The origin of the receptors is a woman between 40 and 55 years old in a cohort exposed to, infected with or recovered from COVID-19 (not recorded which).

V and J are TRBV11-2 and TRBJ1-2; 7 bases fit TRBD1. The CDR3 is made up of 17 amino acids. After removal of 3 bases from V and 6 bases from J, the junction contained 16 bases not matched to a gene. The germline V gene encodes CDR1 SGHAT and CDR2 FQNNGV. This CDR3 reads CASSFIRGQKGAHGYTF. CDR3 nucleotide sequence: TGTGCCAGCAGCTTTATCCGAGGTCAGAAGGGGGCCCATGGCTACACCTTC.

The CDR3 here is CAIRRVDYGYTF. CDR3 DNA: TGTGCCATTAGGCGGGTTGACTATGGCTACACCTTC. The chain is built from TRBV10-3 and TRBJ1-2; no clear D gene. The V end lost 9 bases, the J end lost 3 bases, and 11 bases lay between the germline ends. This CDR3 has 12 amino acids. Germline V CDR1 and CDR2: ENHRY, SYGVKD.

This chain connects TRBV5-4 to TRBJ2-3; 7 bases map to TRBD2. Germline trimming cut 6 bases from V and 1 base from J; bases unmatched to any gene: 2. This CDR3 spans 13 amino acids. Germline assignment: CDR1 SGHNT and CDR2 YYREEE (reference sequence). The CDR3 is CASKRGGTDTQYF. Here the CDR3 DNA reads TGTGCCAGCAAGCGGGGTGGCACAGATACGCAGTATTTT.

The chain links TRBV5-1 to TRBJ2-7; 9 bases are a match to TRBD1. Germline V gives CDR1 SGHRS, CDR2 YFSETQ. This CDR3 comprises 14 residues. The V and J ends lost 4 bases and 4 bases, in that order; junction bases with no gene match: 6. In nucleotides, the CDR3 is TGCGCCAGCAGCCAGGGGACAGGGTGGTACGAGCAGTACTTC. It yields the protein CASSQGTGWYEQYF.

The chain recombines TRBV5-5 with TRBJ2-6; 7 positions agree with TRBD2. Germline V gene sequence: CDR1 SGHKS, CDR2 YYEKEE (reference sequence). The CDR3 has 16 residues. With 7 bases clipped from V and 4 bases from J, the junction kept 11 bases outside the gene matches. The CDR3 region is CASWLGRGTGANVLTF. The CDR3 DNA follows: TGTGCCAGCTGGTTGGGGAGGGGAACCGGGGCCAACGTCCTGACTTTC.

V usage is TRBV28 and J usage is TRBJ1-1, with D tentatively TRBD1 (5 bases). The germline CDR1 and CDR2 sequences are MDHEN and SYDVKM. The CDR3 consists of 15 residues. V lost 4 bases and J 4 bases, leaving 16 bases between the germline ends. CDR3 bases: TGTGCCAGCAGTTATATGTCCTTGGGGGGCACTGAAGCTTTCTTT. Its translation: CASSYMSLGGTEAFF.